This T cell receptor beta chain is from a study of cytomegalovirus exposure and HLA in healthy donors. Regarding the study as a whole: Productive status was seen about 90% or about 30% of the time for most TCR beta V segments in an earlier analysis. Later genetic work tied a missense DCLRE1C variant to beta-chain V and J trimming. It was in a later analysis that TCR association rates were seen to vary by HLA locus, highest for DRB1 and lowest for HLA-C. TCR beta chains associated with HLA were, in a later analysis, more clonally expanded than equally common others.

As to this clone: Its antigen is currently unknown.

The primer mix had 60 Vbeta and 13 Jbeta primers. TCRdb's copy holds only in-frame clones and misses some; the assay was immunoSEQ multiplex PCR. The sample includes under 110,000 clones, roughly two thirds of them seen just once. CDR1 and CDR2 from the germline V gene are SEHNR and FQNEAQ (reference sequence). This CDR3 has 17 residues. V shed 5 bases and J 0 bases; nucleotides not matched to a gene: 7. This receptor was identified in a female donor in good health and CMV-seronegative. The gene calls are TRBV7-9 and TRBJ1-4, with 9 bases identical to TRBD1. Sequenced: PBMCs. CDR3 bases: TGTGCCAGCAGCCCAACAGGGGGCCTTACAACTAATGAAAAACTGTTTTTT. Amino acid sequence: CASSPTGGLTTNEKLFF.